Listed here are 3 T cell receptor beta chains from one sample, sequenced in a study of technical replicates of blood from four donors listed by TCRdb under 2017. Library preparation used the immunoSEQ multiplex PCR assay. In TCRdb, the immuneACCESS table is reduced to in-frame sequences with V and J assigned. These tables do not hold every clone; where another copy was compared, an unresolved V gene accounts for under half, and the others remain unexplained. The sample includes under 85,000 clones, with approximately 93% observed a single time. The ten largest account for 0.24% of the sample. The specimen was T cells isolated from PBMCs. These receptors all come from a human donor in good health.

V and J are TRBV7-2 and TRBJ2-1, with 13 positions matching TRBD2. Germline assignment: CDR1 SGHTA and CDR2 FQGNSA. The CDR3 covers 19 residues. V lost 8 bases, J lost 2 bases, and 15 bases stayed unmatched. The CDR3: CASVPPPLAGGTTYNEQFF. The DNA for the CDR3 is TGTGCCAGCGTCCCCCCCCCACTAGCGGGAGGGACTACCTACAATGAGCAGTTCTTC. Combining the CDR3 with reference TRBV7-2 and TRBJ2-1 gives the whole variable domain GAGVSQSPSNKVTEKGKDVELRCDPISGHTALYWYRQSLGQGLEFLIYFQGNSAPDKSGLPSDRFSAERTGGSVSTLTIQRTQQEDSAVYLCASVPPPLAGGTTYNEQFFGPGTRLTVL.

Here the CDR3 reads CASSLSGTGYYEQYF. In DNA, the CDR3 is TGTGCCAGCAGTTTATCGGGGACAGGGTACTACGAGCAGTACTTC. The chain recombines TRBV27 with TRBJ2-7, with 9 bases aligning to TRBD1. Germline CDR1 reads MNHEY; CDR2 reads SMNVEV (reference sequence). V lost 0 bases to trimming and J lost 3 bases; unmatched junction nucleotides: 3. The CDR3 is 15 residues long.

This chain connects TRBV7-9 to TRBJ2-3, with 9 bases aligning to TRBD2. In germline, CDR1 is SEHNR, CDR2 FQNEAQ (reference sequence). V shed 4 bases and J 4 bases; nucleotides not matched to a gene: 9. The CDR3 is 16 residues long. The CDR3 bases are TGTGCCAGCAGCTACTCAGCGGGGGGCCCGTCAGATACGCAGTATTTT. Protein: CASSYSAGGPSDTQYF. Variable domain in full (rest from reference TRBV7-9 and TRBJ2-3): DTGVSQNPRHKITKRGQNVTFRCDPISEHNRLYWYRQTLGQGPEFLTYFQNEAQLEKSRLLSDRFSAERPKGSFSTLEIQRTEQGDSAMYLCASSYSAGGPSDTQYFGPGTRLTVL.